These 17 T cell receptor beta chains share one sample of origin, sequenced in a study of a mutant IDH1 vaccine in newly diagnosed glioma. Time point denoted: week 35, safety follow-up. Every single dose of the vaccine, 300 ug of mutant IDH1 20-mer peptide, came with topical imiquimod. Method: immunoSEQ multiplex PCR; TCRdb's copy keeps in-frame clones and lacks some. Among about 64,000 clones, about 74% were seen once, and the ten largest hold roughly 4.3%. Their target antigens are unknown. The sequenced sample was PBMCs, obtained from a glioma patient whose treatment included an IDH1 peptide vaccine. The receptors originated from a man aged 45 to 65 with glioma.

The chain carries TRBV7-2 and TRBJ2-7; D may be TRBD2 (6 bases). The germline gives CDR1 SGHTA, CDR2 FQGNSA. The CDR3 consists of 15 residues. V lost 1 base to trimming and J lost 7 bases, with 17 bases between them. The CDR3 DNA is TGTGCCAGCAGCTTAGGTTGGGGAGGTGTAGGGGAGCAGTACTTC. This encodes CASSLGWGGVGEQYF.

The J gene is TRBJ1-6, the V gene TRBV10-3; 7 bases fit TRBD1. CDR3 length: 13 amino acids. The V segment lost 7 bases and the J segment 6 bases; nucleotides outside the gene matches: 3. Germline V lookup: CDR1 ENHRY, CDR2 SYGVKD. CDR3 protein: CAIKGTANSPLHF. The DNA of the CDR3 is TGTGCCATCAAGGGGACAGCTAATTCACCCCTCCACTTT.

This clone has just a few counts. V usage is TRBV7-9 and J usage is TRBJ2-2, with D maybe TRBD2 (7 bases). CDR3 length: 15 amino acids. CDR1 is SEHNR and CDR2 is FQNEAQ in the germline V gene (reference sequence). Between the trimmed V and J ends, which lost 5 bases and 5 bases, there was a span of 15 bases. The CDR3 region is CASSGSGRGTGELFF. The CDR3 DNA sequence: TGTGCCAGCAGCGGGTCAGGGAGGGGGACCGGGGAGCTGTTTTTT.

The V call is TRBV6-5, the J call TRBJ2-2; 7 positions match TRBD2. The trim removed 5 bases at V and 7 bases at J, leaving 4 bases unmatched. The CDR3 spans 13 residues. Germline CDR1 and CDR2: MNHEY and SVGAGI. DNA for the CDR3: TGTGCCAGCAGTCGTGGGGGGGACGGGGAGCTGTTTTTT. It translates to CASSRGGDGELFF.

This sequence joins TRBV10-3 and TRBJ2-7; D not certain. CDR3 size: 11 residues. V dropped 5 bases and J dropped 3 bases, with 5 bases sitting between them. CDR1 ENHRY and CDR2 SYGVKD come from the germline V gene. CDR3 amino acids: CAISKDYEQYF. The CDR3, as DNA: TGTGCCATCAGTAAGGACTACGAGCAGTACTTC.

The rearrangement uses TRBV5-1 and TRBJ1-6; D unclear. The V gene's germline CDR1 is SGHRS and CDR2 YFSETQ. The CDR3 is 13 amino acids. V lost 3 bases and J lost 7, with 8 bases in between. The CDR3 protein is CASSSGPNSPLHF. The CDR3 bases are TGCGCCAGCAGCTCAGGACCCAATTCACCCCTCCACTTT.

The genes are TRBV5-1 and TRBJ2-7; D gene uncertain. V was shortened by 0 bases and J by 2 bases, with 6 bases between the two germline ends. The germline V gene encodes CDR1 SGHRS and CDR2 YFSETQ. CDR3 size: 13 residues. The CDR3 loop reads CASSLGWAYEQYF. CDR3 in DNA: TGCGCCAGCAGCTTGGGGTGGGCCTACGAGCAGTACTTC.

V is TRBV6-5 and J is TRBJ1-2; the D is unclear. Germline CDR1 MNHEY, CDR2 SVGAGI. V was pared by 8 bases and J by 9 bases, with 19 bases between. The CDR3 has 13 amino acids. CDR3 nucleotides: TGTGCCAGCTTAAGTAACGCCATGTTGAGCTACACCTTC. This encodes CASLSNAMLSYTF.

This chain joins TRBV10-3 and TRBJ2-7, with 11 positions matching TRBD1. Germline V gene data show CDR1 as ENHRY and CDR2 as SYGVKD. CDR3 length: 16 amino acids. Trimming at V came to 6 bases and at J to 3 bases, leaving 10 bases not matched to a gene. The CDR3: CAISRTGGETNYEQYF. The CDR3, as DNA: TGTGCCATCAGCCGGACAGGGGGCGAAACTAACTACGAGCAGTACTTC.

CDR3 sequence (DNA): TGTGCCAGCAGTGGAGGGAATAATCAGCCCCAGCATTTT. Protein sequence: CASSGGNNQPQHF. The gene calls are TRBV6-1 and TRBJ1-5; D uncertain. The CDR3 extends over 13 amino acids. Germline V gene lookup returns CDR1 MNHNS and CDR2 SASEGT. The ends were cut back, 4 bases at V and 4 bases at J, with 8 bases in the middle.

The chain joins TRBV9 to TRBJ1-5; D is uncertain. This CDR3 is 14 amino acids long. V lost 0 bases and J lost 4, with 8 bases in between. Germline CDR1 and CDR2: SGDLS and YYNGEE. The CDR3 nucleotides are TGTGCCAGCAGCGTAGGAGGAGCGAATCAGCCCCAGCATTTT. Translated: CASSVGGANQPQHF.

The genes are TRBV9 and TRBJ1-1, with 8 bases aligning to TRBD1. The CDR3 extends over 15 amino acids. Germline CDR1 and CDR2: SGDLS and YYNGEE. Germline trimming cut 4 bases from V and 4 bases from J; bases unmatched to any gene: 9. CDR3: CASSPGGTGLTEAFF. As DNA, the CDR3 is TGTGCCAGCAGCCCGGGAGGGACAGGCCTCACTGAAGCTTTCTTT.

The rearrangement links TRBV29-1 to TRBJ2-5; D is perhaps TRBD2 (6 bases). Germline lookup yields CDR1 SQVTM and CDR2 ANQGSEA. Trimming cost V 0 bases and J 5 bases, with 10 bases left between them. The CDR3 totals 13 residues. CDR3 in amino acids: CSVEDLGRETQYF. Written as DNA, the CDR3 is TGCAGCGTTGAAGATCTGGGGAGGGAGACCCAGTACTTC. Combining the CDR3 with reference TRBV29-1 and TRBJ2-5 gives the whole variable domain SAVISQKPSRDICQRGTSLTIQCQVDSQVTMMFWYRQQPGQSLTLIATANQGSEATYESGFVIDKFPISRPNLTFSTLTVSNMSPEDSSIYLCSVEDLGRETQYFGPGTRLLVL.

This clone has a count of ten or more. CDR3 nucleotides: TGCAGCGTCCTAAGACAGGGGTTTGGCTACACCTTC. Translated, it gives CSVLRQGFGYTF. The chain is built from TRBV29-1 and TRBJ1-2; 8 bases align to TRBD1. Germline trimming cut 6 bases from V and 7 bases from J; bases unmatched to any gene: 7. The CDR3 runs 12 residues. Germline values: CDR1 SQVTM, CDR2 ANQGSEA.

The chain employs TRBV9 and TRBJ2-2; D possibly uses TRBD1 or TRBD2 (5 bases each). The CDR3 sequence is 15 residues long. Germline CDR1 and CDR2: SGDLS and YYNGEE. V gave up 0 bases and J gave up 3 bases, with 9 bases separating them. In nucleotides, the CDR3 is TGTGCCAGCAGCGTAGCTGGGGGTCACACCGGGGAGCTGTTTTTT. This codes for CASSVAGGHTGELFF.

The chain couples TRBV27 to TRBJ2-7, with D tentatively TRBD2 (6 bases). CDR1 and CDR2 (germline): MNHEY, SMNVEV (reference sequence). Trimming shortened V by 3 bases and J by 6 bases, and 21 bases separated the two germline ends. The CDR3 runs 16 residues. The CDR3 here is CASSFGTRGSLGEQYF. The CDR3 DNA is TGTGCCAGCAGTTTTGGGACCCGGGGGTCCCTAGGCGAGCAGTACTTC.

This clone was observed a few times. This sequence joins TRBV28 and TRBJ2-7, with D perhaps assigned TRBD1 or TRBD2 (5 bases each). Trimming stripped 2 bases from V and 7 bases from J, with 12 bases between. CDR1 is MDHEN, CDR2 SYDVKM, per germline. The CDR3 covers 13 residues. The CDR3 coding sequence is TGTGCCAGCAGTTTAGACCACTGGGGGGAGCAGTACTTC. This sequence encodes CASSLDHWGEQYF.